The present entry profiles one T cell receptor (beta chain) with its context. What this receptor recognizes is not known. No base qualities exist here, and no much larger clone lies one base off it. TCRbeta CDR3 regions were amplified from genomic DNA by means of the immunoSEQ Assay, a bias-controlled multiplex PCR. For the original study's pipeline: Nucleated cell counts per sample were estimated from amplification of reference gene primers within the assay. To quantify the absolute abundance of each unique TCRbeta CDR3 rearrangement, sequence reads were collapsed and filtered. For each sample, productive Simpson clonality was calculated by taking the square root of Simpson's diversity index across productive rearrangements. TCRdb holds this immuneACCESS table with in-frame rearrangements only. Some clones are missing; in checked studies, unresolved V genes explain under half, and the rest has no known cause. The V and J calls and clone size were taken over from that table, and D and trimming were inferred from the DNA. The sample includes about 99,000 clones, with around 87% observed a single time. The top ten clonotypes cover roughly 14% of the sample.

The sample is drawn from a study of blood T cell repertoires in COVID-19 (dated by TCRdb to 2018 to 2020). As for the study more broadly: Samples covering the acute and convalescent phases of COVID-19 were provided by collaborators in the United States, Italy and Spain. The material from the prospective study consisted of cDNA or gDNA derived from T cells, B-cell-depleted T cells, or PBMCs. Subjects who had been exposed to COVID-19, were actively infected with it, or had recovered from it provided the deeply sampled blood TCRbeta repertoires that made up the dataset. The repertoires were made available in a free public database intended to serve as a resource for research on the immune response to SARS-CoV-2. Samples came from the ongoing ImmuneRACE study (first 160 participants) plus 1,254 subjects from 6 global collaborators. The sample metadata nearly always contained a de-identified subject ID, COVID-19 status, age in years and sex. Where available, HLA class I and class II types were obtained from metadata supplied by the sample provider rather than from assay-based typing.

Via the germline V gene, CDR1 is MDHEN and CDR2 SYDVKM. The CDR3 runs 17 residues from the cysteine to the phenylalanine. The retained sequence is limited to the CDR3, 51 bases, with the frame set at the first base. V lost 5 bases and J lost 9 bases, and the count of bases not matched to a germline gene is 18. The collaborating institutions used their own protocols to collect whole blood in K2EDTA tubes. Collaborator samples were shipped for TCRbeta analysis as frozen whole blood, isolated PBMCs, or DNA extracted from either sample type. What the work shows at the level of the full study, not this receptor alone: The amount of clinical and demographic metadata varied by source and participant and was provided uncurated.

The sample consisted of peripheral blood. The TCR sequence derives from a man in his fifties or sixties with acute or convalescent COVID-19. In this chain, TRBV28 is recombined with TRBJ1-5, with 8 bases in between that match TRBD1. The DNA is TGTGCCAGCAGTCCCCTCCGACCGGGACAGGTGACTTGGCCCCAGCATTTT. This is translated as CASSPLRPGQVTWPQHF. Reference TRBV28 and TRBJ1-5 proteins supply the regions before and after the CDR3; the full variable domain is: DVKVTQSSRYLVKRTGEKVFLECVQDMDHENMFWYRQDPGLGLRLIYFSYDVKMKEKGDIPEGYSVSREKKERFSLILESASTNQTSMYLCASSPLRPGQVTWPQHFGDGTRLSIL.